This entry concerns a single T cell receptor (beta chain). Template material for amplifying TCR beta CDR3 regions consisted of RNA transcripts. TCR CDR3 regions were first amplified by RT-PCR with HTBI primers. TCRdb independently ran MiXCR on the multiplex PCR reads; one entry per CDR3 protein. Of about 320,000 distinct CDR3 sequences listed, around 16% are singletons. CDR1 DFQATT and CDR2 SNEGSKA come from the germline V gene (reference sequence). The CDR3 runs 14 residues. J was trimmed by 3 bases and V by 1 base; bases with no gene match: 4. The data were obtained in a study of T cells in Graves' hyperthyroidism and ophthalmopathy. As for the study in general: Peripheral blood samples were taken at initial diagnosis, prior to any treatment.

This TCR derives from a man under 40 with Graves' hyperthyroidism. Sequenced: blood. The chain employs TRBV20-1 and TRBJ2-7; 9 nucleotides agree with TRBD2. The CDR3 reads CSARVAGGVYEQYF. DNA of the CDR3: TGCAGTGCTAGAGTGGCGGGAGGGGTCTACGAGCAGTACTTC.